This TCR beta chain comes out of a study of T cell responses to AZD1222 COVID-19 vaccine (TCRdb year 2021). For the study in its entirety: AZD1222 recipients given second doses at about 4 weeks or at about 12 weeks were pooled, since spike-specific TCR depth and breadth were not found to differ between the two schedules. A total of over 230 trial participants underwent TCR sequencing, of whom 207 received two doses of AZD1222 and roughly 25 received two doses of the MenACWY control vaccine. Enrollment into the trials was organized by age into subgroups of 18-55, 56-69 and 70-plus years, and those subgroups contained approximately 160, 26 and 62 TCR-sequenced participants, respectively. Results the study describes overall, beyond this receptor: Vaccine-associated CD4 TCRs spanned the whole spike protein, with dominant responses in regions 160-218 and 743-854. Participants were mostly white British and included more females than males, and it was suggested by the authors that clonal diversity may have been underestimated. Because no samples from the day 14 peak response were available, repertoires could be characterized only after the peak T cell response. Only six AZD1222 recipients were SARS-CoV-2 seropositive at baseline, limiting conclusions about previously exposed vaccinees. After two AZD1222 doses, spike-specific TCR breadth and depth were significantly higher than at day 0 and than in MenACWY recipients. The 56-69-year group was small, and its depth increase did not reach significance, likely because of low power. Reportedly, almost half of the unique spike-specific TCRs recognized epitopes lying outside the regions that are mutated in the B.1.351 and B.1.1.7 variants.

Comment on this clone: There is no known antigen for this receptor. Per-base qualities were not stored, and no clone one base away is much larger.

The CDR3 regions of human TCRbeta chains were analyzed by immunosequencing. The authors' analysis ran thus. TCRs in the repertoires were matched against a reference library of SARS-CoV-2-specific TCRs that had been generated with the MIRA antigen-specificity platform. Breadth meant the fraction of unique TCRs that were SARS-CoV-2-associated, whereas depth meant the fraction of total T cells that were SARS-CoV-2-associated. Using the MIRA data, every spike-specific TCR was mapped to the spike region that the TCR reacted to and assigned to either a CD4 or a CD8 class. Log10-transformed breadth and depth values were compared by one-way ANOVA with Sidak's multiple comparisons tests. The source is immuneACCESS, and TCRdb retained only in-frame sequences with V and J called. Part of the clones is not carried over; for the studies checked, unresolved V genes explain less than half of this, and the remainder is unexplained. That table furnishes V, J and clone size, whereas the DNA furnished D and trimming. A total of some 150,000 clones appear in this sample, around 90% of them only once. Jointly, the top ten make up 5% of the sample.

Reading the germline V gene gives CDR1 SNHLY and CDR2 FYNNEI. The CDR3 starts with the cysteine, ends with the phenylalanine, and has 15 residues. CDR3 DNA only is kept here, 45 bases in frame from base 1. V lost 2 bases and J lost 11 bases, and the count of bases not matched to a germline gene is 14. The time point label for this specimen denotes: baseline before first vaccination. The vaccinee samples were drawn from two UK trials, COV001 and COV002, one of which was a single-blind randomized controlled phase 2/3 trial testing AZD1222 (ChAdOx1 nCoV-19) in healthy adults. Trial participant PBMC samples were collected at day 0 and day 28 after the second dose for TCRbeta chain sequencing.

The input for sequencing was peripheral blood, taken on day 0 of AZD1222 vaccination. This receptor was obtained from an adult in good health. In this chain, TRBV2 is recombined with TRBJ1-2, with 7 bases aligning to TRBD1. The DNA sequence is TGTGCCAGCAGTGAAACCGACAGGGCGCCGGGCAGGTACACCTTC. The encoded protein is CASSETDRAPGRYTF.